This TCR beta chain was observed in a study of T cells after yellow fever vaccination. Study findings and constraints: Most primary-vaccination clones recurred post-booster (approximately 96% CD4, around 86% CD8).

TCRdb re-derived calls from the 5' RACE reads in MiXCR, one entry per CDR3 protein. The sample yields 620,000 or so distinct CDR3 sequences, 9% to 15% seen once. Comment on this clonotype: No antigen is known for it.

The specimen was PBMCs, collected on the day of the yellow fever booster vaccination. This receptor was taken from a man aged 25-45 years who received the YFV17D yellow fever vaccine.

The CDR3 reads CAWSIAGTGLRQPQHF. The CDR3 DNA sequence: TGTGCCTGGAGCATAGCCGGGACAGGGCTTCGGCAGCCCCAGCATTTT. The chain is built from TRBV30 and TRBJ1-5; TRBD1 agrees at 9 bases. Losses at the gene ends were 3 bases for V and 7 bases for J; bases not matched to a gene: 13. Looked up from germline, CDR1 is GTSNPN and CDR2 is SVGIG (reference sequence). The CDR3 loop spans 16 amino acids.